A selection of T cell receptor beta chains follows, all from one sample in a study of CD8+ T cells in alopecia areata. TCRdb's copy holds only in-frame clones and misses some; the assay was immunoSEQ multiplex PCR. The sample lists fewer than 250,000 clones; more than 55% were seen once. The starting material was CD4+ T cells sorted from blood, obtained at week 4, from a patient treated with tofacitinib. Receptors originate from a human donor with alopecia areata. CDR3s include the opening cysteine and the closing phenylalanine or tryptophan. A D gene is named only where the DNA matches it firmly. Clone size is shown for a subset of rows, as once, few, many or a class of expanded clone.

J gene	D gene	clone size	V gene	CDR3 protein	CDR3 DNA
TRBJ1-5	TRBD1	NA	TRBV7-2	CASSPRQGNQPQHF	TGTGCCAGCAGCCCTCGACAGGGAAATCAGCCCCAGCATTTT
TRBJ1-4	TRBD1	once	TRBV5-1	CASSPTLVGQANEKLFF	TGCGCCAGCAGCCCAACCCTCGTGGGACAGGCTAATGAAAAACTGTTTTTT
TRBJ1-2	NA	NA	TRBV5-1	CASSPGIEEGYTF	TGCGCCAGCAGCCCGGGCATAGAGGAGGGCTACACCTTC
TRBJ2-3	NA	NA	TRBV19	CASSMGRGTDTQYF	TGTGCCAGTAGTATGGGCCGGGGCACAGATACGCAGTATTTT
TRBJ2-1	TRBD2	once	TRBV4-2	CASSIAGRSYNEQFF	TGTGCCAGCAGTATAGCGGGAAGGTCCTACAATGAGCAGTTCTTC
TRBJ2-7	NA	NA	TRBV9	CASSATSGTYEQYF	TGTGCCAGCAGCGCGACTAGTGGAACCTACGAGCAGTACTTC
TRBJ1-1	NA	few	TRBV5-6	CASSSIPAGLLVNEAFF	TGTGCCAGCAGCTCAATACCGGCCGGGCTACTCGTTAATGAAGCTTTCTTT
TRBJ2-1	TRBD2	few	TRBV15	CATSRSTSGTSIGNEQFF	TGTGCCACCAGCAGATCAACTAGCGGGACTTCGATAGGCAATGAGCAGTTCTTC
TRBJ1-1	NA	NA	TRBV6-5	CASSLNRFGTEAFF	TGTGCCAGCAGTCTGAACAGGTTCGGGACTGAAGCTTTCTTT
TRBJ2-7	NA	once	TRBV7-2	CASSSRGHSAYEQYF	TGTGCCAGCAGCTCACGGGGACACTCAGCCTACGAGCAGTACTTC
TRBJ1-5	TRBD1	NA	TRBV30	CAWRGQGAQHF	TGTGCCTGGAGAGGACAGGGTGCCCAGCATTTT
TRBJ2-3	NA	NA	TRBV29-1	CSTGEATDTQYF	TGCAGCACCGGGGAGGCCACAGATACGCAGTATTTT
TRBJ2-3	TRBD2	few	TRBV19	CASSKGLATDTQYF	TGTGCCAGTAGTAAGGGACTAGCCACAGATACGCAGTATTTT
TRBJ1-1	NA	NA	TRBV29-1	CSVDTGYGVDTEAFF	TGCAGCGTTGATACTGGGTATGGTGTTGACACTGAAGCTTTCTTT
TRBJ2-5	TRBD2	once	TRBV15	CATSRWGGAETQYF	TGTGCCACCAGCAGATGGGGGGGAGCTGAGACCCAGTACTTC
TRBJ2-3	NA	NA	TRBV29-1	CSVEDPRGRTDTQYF	TGCAGCGTTGAAGACCCCAGAGGGCGCACAGATACGCAGTATTTT
TRBJ1-1	NA	few	TRBV19	CASRGQGGTEAFF	TGTGCCAGTAGAGGGCAGGGCGGCACTGAAGCTTTCTTT
TRBJ2-3	TRBD2	few	TRBV28	CATGGSHLDTQYF	TGTGCCACGGGCGGGAGTCATTTAGATACGCAGTATTTT
TRBJ2-1	TRBD2	NA	TRBV7-9	CASSWGVGEGQHEQFF	TGTGCCAGCAGCTGGGGTGTGGGGGAGGGCCAGCATGAGCAGTTCTTC
TRBJ2-4	NA	NA	TRBV4-3	CASSQEEAYIQYF	TGCGCCAGCAGCCAAGAGGAAGCCTACATTCAGTACTTC
TRBJ2-7	TRBD1	few	TRBV18	CASSAGQGALRVGYEQYF	TGTGCCAGCTCGGCGGGACAGGGGGCGCTTAGGGTCGGCTACGAGCAGTACTTC